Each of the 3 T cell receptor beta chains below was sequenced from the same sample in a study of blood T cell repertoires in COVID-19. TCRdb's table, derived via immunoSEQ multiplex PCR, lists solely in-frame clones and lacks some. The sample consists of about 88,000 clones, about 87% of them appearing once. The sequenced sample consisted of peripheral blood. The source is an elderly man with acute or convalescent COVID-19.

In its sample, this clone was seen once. CDR3 residues: CASSLAMKRGSYEQYF. For the CDR3, the DNA is TGTGCCAGCAGCTTGGCCATGAAAAGGGGTTCCTACGAGCAGTACTTC. The chain uses TRBV5-5 and TRBJ2-7, with a tentative D call TRBD1 (5 bases). V was shortened by 0 bases and J by 1 base, with 14 bases between the two germline ends. CDR3 size: 16 residues. The germline V gene has CDR1 SGHKS and CDR2 YYEKEE (reference sequence). Full variable domain (outside the CDR3, taken from reference TRBV5-5 and TRBJ2-7): DAGVTQSPTHLIKTRGQQVTLRCSPISGHKSVSWYQQVLGQGPQFIFQYYEKEERGRGNFPDRFSARQFPNYSSELNVNALLLGDSALYLCASSLAMKRGSYEQYFGPGTRLTVT.

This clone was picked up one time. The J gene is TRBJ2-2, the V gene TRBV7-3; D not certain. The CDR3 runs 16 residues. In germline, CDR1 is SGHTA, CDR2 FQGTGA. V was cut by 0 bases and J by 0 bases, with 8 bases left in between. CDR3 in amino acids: CASSLTTPANTGELFF. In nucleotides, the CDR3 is TGTGCCAGCAGCTTAACTACTCCTGCGAACACCGGGGAGCTGTTTTTT.

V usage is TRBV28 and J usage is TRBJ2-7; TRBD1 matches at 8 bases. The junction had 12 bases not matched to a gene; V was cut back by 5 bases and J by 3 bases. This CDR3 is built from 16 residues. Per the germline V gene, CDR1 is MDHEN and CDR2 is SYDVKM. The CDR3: CASSPRTGLGRYEQYF. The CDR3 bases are TGTGCCAGCAGTCCAAGGACAGGGTTAGGGCGCTACGAGCAGTACTTC.